This T cell receptor beta chain was identified in a study of beta chain features in type 1 diabetes (dated by TCRdb to the late 2010s). Study-level background: Mean age, gender distribution, total cell number and subset yield did not differ between patients and healthy donors. Across all samples, 90 million to 130 million sorted cells were examined, and cell number per subset correlated strongly with RNA yield. In the study, recently diagnosed type 1 diabetes patients and matched healthy donors were compared on the TCRB repertoires of their sorted circulating CD4+ T cell subsets. Whereas all 30 or so donors provided naive and central memory subsets, regulatory and stem cell-like memory subsets were isolated from just 8 patients and about 8 healthy donors.

The CDR1 and CDR2 encoded by the germline V gene (reference sequence) are LNHNV and YYDKDF. Clipping removes 4 bases from V and 4 bases from J, with 4 as the unmatched junction base count. The CDR3 contains 15 residues, cysteine and phenylalanine counted. The kept DNA is CDR3 alone, 45 bases in frame from the first base. The entire isolated RNA was reverse transcribed using the High Capacity cDNA Reverse Transcription Kit, and thus expressed TCRB transcripts were sequenced. Deep immunoSEQ sequencing was performed on naive, central memory and regulatory T cell samples, with an average of roughly 3.6 million total reads per sample. Sorted cells were lysed in RLT buffer and RNA was extracted with DNase-treated RNeasy Micro or Mini kits, depending on cell number. Each cell subset was processed separately to prevent cross-contamination, with patient and healthy donor samples processed together. TCRB sequences were amplified from cDNA with the immunoSEQ multiplex PCR, producing 87-bp fragments spanning the CDR3 region. Amplicons were sequenced on the Illumina HiSeq platform. Per the original workflow: PCR bias was computationally corrected using synthetic template baselines, reads within Hamming distance 2 were collapsed, and singletons that could not be merged were discarded. Reads were aligned to IMGT to assign V, D and J genes, CDR3 length, and insertions or deletions at six rearrangement sites. Within each subset, clonotype counts were normalized to sorted cell number, and only after that were true diversity and Gini coefficients computed with the tcR R package. The overlap coefficient, calculated on TCRB nucleotide sequences, was used to measure repertoire sharing. TCRdb limited this immuneACCESS table to in-frame rearrangements with V and J called. A share of clones is missing; checked studies link under half to unresolved V genes, and the rest is unexplained. V and J calls and clone size are as listed in that table; D and trimming were resolved from the DNA. Across this sample there are 130,000 to 150,000 clones, with approximately 52% seen only once. In total, the top ten clones hold around 0.42% of the sample.

This clone was seen only a few times. The antigen it binds to is not known. One base away there is no much larger clone; base qualities are not given. From each donor, a single peripheral blood sample of about 100 mL on average was drawn into heparinised tubes. Using a panel that included CD45RO, CCR7, CD25, CD127, CD95 and CD27, naive, central memory, regulatory and stem cell-like memory CD4+ T cells were sorted on a BD FACSAria II. All sorted populations exceeded 95% purity. Right away, PBMCs were isolated by Lymphoprep density gradient centrifugation and were stained directly, with no culture step. Samples were stained and sorted in pairs, with one healthy donor and one patient per experiment, so that batch effects were minimized. Broad study findings and their caveats: At VDJ recombination sites, type 1 diabetes patients had fewer insertions and more deleted nucleotides, which implies abnormalities in thymic rearrangement. Because small numbers of individuals were included in the HLA sub-analyses, any influence of HLA type on TCRB rearrangement was left unresolved. Sequencing cDNA rather than genomic DNA could over-represent highly expressing activated cells, although activation and CD3 levels did not differ between groups. Naive, central memory and regulatory TCRB repertoires appeared more similar among patients than among healthy donors. PCR may preferentially amplify shorter templates, but because patient and control samples were amplified and corrected together, any resulting skew would affect both groups equally. In all four CD4+ subsets, TCRB CDR3 length was moderately but significantly shorter in type 1 diabetes patients.

Sequencing was carried out using Tregs from blood. The intended sense of this specimen's cell subset or site label: regulatory CD4+ T cells. The V gene is TRBV15 and the J gene is TRBJ2-2, and 9 junctional nucleotides match TRBD1. The sequence was obtained from a man between 18 and 35 years old in good health. The CDR3: CATSNYRGPTGELFF. The sequence in DNA is TGTGCCACCAGCAATTACAGGGGGCCCACCGGGGAGCTGTTTTTT.